Listed below are T cell receptor beta chains from one sample, sequenced in a study of regulatory T cells in long-lasting Graves disease. TCRdb used MiXCR to reprocess the multiplex PCR reads, holding one entry per CDR3 protein. The sample yields fewer than 550,000 distinct CDR3 sequences, roughly a sixth seen once. These data are also associated with another study on T cells in Graves' hyperthyroidism and ophthalmopathy.

Sequencing was performed on peripheral blood mononuclear cells (PBMCs), taken at new diagnosis, from a patient treated with antithyroid drugs. The receptors derive from a woman aged 40-60 years with Graves disease. Each CDR3 is given with its conserved first and last residue. D genes are given only for firm matches. Size tells how often a clone was seen (once, few, many) or the class of an expanded clone, and some rows leave it out.

d_gene,abundance,v_gene,j_gene,CDR3aa,CDR3nt
NA,NA,TRBV20-1,TRBJ2-3,CSATPSSAPAPRQYF,TGCAGTGCCACACCCTCGAGTGCTCCAGCACCACGGCAGTATTTT
NA,NA,TRBV12-5,TRBJ2-2,CASGLVLLTENTGELFF,TGTGCTAGTGGTTTGGTACTTCTGACGGAGAACACCGGGGAGCTGTTTTTT
NA,many,TRBV2,TRBJ1-2,CASSVKVVSGYTF,TGTGCCAGCAGTGTAAAGGTTGTAAGTGGCTACACCTTC
TRBD1,few,TRBV3-1,TRBJ1-5,CASSRDRQRPQHF,TGTGCCAGCAGCCGGGACAGACAGCGTCCCCAGCATTTT
TRBD2,many,TRBV5-1,TRBJ2-3,CASSLVPAGVLATQYF,TGCGCCAGCAGCTTGGTTCCAGCGGGGGTGTTAGCTACGCAGTATTTT
NA,NA,TRBV7-9,TRBJ1-6,CASSLNAEISPLHF,TGTGCCAGCAGCTTAAACGCGGAGATTTCACCCCTCCACTTT
NA,NA,TRBV9,TRBJ2-1,CASSVDPLEEQFF,TGTGCCAGCAGCGTAGACCCCCTTGAGGAGCAGTTCTTC
NA,many,TRBV18,TRBJ2-7,CASSPPTVGYEQYF,TGTGCCAGCTCACCGCCGACCGTGGGGTACGAGCAGTACTTC
NA,NA,TRBV13,TRBJ2-1,CASSPQTVVYNEQFF,TGTGCCAGCAGCCCGCAGACCGTTGTCTACAATGAGCAGTTCTTC
NA,many,TRBV3-1,TRBJ2-3,CASSQEGTVTDTQYF,TGTGCCAGCAGCCAAGAAGGGACTGTCACAGATACGCAGTATTTT
NA,few,TRBV4-1,TRBJ1-6,CASSQVARGNSPLHF,TGCGCCAGCAGCCAAGTGGCCAGGGGTAATTCACCCCTCCACTTT
NA,many,TRBV6-1,TRBJ1-1,CASTRAGRALAFF,TGTGCCAGCACTAGGGCAGGGCGGGCCCTAGCTTTCTTT
TRBD1,many,TRBV5-1,TRBJ2-3,CASRLTGADTQYF,TGCGCCAGCAGGTTGACAGGGGCAGATACGCAGTATTTT
TRBD2,many,TRBV5-1,TRBJ2-3,CASSLVAGSTDTQYF,TGTGCCAGCAGCTTAGTAGCGGGTAGCACAGATACGCAGTATTTT
NA,NA,TRBV29-1,TRBJ2-3,CSVAPRNPTDTQYF,TGCAGCGTTGCACCCAGGAACCCCACAGATACGCAGTATTTT